The entry that follows covers one TCR beta chain sequence. The method was immunoSEQ multiplex PCR; TCRdb's version includes in-frame clones alone and lacks a portion of them. Here the sample spans more than 140,000 clones, 91% being singletons. These data are taken from a study of control samples from healthy donors and cancer patients. What was sequenced was blood. The sequence came from a man in his late teens or twenties in good health.

The chain's CDR3 is CASSWGTANTEAFF. The CDR3 DNA follows: TGTGCCAGCAGCTGGGGGACTGCTAACACTGAAGCTTTCTTT. This rearrangement joins TRBV5-4 to TRBJ1-1; weak D call: TRBD1 (5 bases). This CDR3 region has 14 residues. The V end was cut by 3 bases, the J end by 2 bases, with 11 bases between. The germline gives CDR1 SGHNT, CDR2 YYREEE (reference sequence).